Each of the 8 T cell receptor beta chains below was sequenced from the same sample in a study of blood T cell repertoires in COVID-19. Profiled with immunoSEQ multiplex PCR; TCRdb holds only in-frame clones, not every one. The table lists about 110,000 clones, about 83% of them singletons, with roughly 4.1% in the top ten. The sample consisted of peripheral blood. The origin of the receptors is a woman in her sixties or seventies with acute or convalescent COVID-19.

The rearrangement uses TRBV2 and TRBJ1-5; D is perhaps TRBD1 (5 bases). CDR3 length: 14 amino acids. In germline, CDR1 is SNHLY, CDR2 FYNNEI. V dropped 7 bases and J dropped 4 bases, with 14 bases sitting between them. DNA for the CDR3: TGTGCCAGCAACCCGGACAAAGGTAATCAGCCCCAGCATTTT. Amino acid sequence: CASNPDKGNQPQHF.

The chain links TRBV28 to TRBJ1-1; D is unresolved. Trimming shortened V by 1 base and J by 1 base, and 19 bases separated the two germline ends. CDR3 length: 18 amino acids. Per the germline V gene, CDR1 is MDHEN and CDR2 is SYDVKM. The CDR3, as DNA: TGTGCCAGCAGTTTATTACCGGGGAGAGGGTATGGGAACACTGAAGCTTTCTTT. As protein: CASSLLPGRGYGNTEAFF.

On this clone: The sample has other DNA sequences that encode this CDR3 too. This chain uses TRBV5-1 with TRBJ1-4; unclear D gene. Trimming pared 4 bases from V and 3 bases from J, leaving 10 bases between. The germline V gene has CDR1 SGHRS and CDR2 YFSETQ. The CDR3 consists of 14 residues. As DNA, the CDR3 is TGCGCCAGCAGCCCAACCGGGGCTAATGAAAAACTGTTTTTT. This codes for CASSPTGANEKLFF.

A single count supports this clone. The chain uses TRBV28 and TRBJ1-5; D remains unclear. V gave up 4 bases and J gave up 2 bases, with 15 bases separating them. CDR1 and CDR2 from the germline V gene are MDHEN and SYDVKM. This CDR3 is built from 16 residues. The CDR3 reads CASSSPGSLGNQPQHF. As DNA, the CDR3 is TGTGCCAGCAGTTCCCCGGGGAGCCTCGGCAATCAGCCCCAGCATTTT.

This chain links TRBV7-2 with TRBJ2-7; 7 bases match TRBD2. The J segment lost 8 bases and the V segment lost 3 bases, leaving 10 bases of the junction unmatched. From germline, CDR1 is SGHTA and CDR2 FQGNSA. The CDR3 has 14 residues. The CDR3 nucleotides are TGTGCCAGCAGCTTTGCGAGCGGGGATGGAAAGCAGTACGTC. This sequence encodes CASSFASGDGKQYV.

The table lists this clone with a few counts. The chain combines TRBV7-9 with TRBJ1-4; TRBD1 might be the D (6 bases). The CDR3 has 15 amino acids. V was clipped by 5 bases and J by 2 bases, with 12 bases between them. Germline CDR1 reads SEHNR; CDR2 reads FQNEAQ (reference sequence). CDR3 amino acids: CASSIQGRTNEKLFF. CDR3 sequence (DNA): TGTGCCAGCAGCATACAGGGTCGGACTAATGAAAAACTGTTTTTT.

CDR3 region: CASKEARNTEAFF. The CDR3 DNA reads TGTGCCAGCAAAGAGGCCCGGAACACTGAAGCTTTCTTT. This rearrangement joins TRBV2 to TRBJ1-1; D gene uncertain. This CDR3 spans 13 amino acids. V was shortened by 7 bases and J by 1 base, with 10 bases between the two germline ends. Germline V gene data show CDR1 as SNHLY and CDR2 as FYNNEI. Variable domain in full (rest from reference TRBV2 and TRBJ1-1): EPEVTQTPSHQVTQMGQEVILRCVPISNHLYFYWYRQILGQKVEFLVSFYNNEISEKSEIFDDQFSVERPDGSNFTLKIRSTKLEDSAMYFCASKEARNTEAFFGQGTRLTVV.

This rearrangement joins TRBV3-1 (or the pseudogene TRBV3-2) to TRBJ1-5, with no clear D. CDR1 is LGHDT and CDR2 is YNNKEL in the germline V gene (reference sequence). V was trimmed by 1 base and J by 0 bases, leaving 7 bases between them. The CDR3 has 15 amino acids. The CDR3 loop is CASSQVPVSNQPQHF. The CDR3 coding sequence is TGTGCCAGCAGCCAAGTCCCCGTTAGCAATCAGCCCCAGCATTTT.